This record looks at one T cell receptor (beta chain) sequence and its context. The CDR3 has 15 amino acids. Germline CDR1 LGHDT, CDR2 YNNKEL (reference sequence). The V end was cut by 4 bases, the J end by 5 bases, with 17 bases between. These data come from a study of identical twins. Template switching added a universal primer binding site, and final cDNA carried unique molecular identifiers. Using its own MiXCR run on the 5' RACE reads, TCRdb lists one record per CDR3 protein. The sample lists around 490,000 distinct CDR3 sequences; about 16% were seen once. These data were also filed under a second study, of yellow fever vaccine responses in identical twins.

The gene calls are TRBV3-1 and TRBJ2-5; D is perhaps TRBD2 (5 bases). The source material was CD4+ T cells sorted from blood. This sequence originates from a woman between 18 and 29 years old in good health. Here the CDR3 reads CASSLRSGLQETQYF. DNA of the CDR3: TGTGCCAGCAGCCTGAGGTCCGGACTGCAGGAGACCCAGTACTTC.